This TCR beta chain was found in a study of blood T cell repertoires in COVID-19. The overall study: Italy, Spain and the United States were the sources of the convalescent and acute COVID-19 samples. T cells, B-cell-depleted T cells, or PBMCs supplied cDNA or gDNA.

This clone occurred a few times. V was trimmed by 1 base and J by 3 bases, leaving 4 bases between them. The germline V gene has CDR1 LGHDT and CDR2 YNNKEL (reference sequence). The CDR3 runs to 12 residues. Original processing notes: Amplification of reference gene primers was used by the study to estimate nucleated cell counts. Assay: immunoSEQ multiplex PCR; the TCRdb copy retains only in-frame clones and omits some. The V and J calls and clone size are taken from that table; D and trimming were inferred from the DNA. The sample gives a few hundred thousand clones, 85% of which show up once; roughly 3.9% is in the top ten.

Material: peripheral blood. The rearrangement joins TRBV3-1 (or the pseudogene TRBV3-2) to TRBJ2-7; no firm D call. This TCR derives from a young woman with acute or convalescent COVID-19. The CDR3 coding sequence is TGTGCCAGCAGCCAAGCCTTCTACGAGCAGTACTTC. As protein: CASSQAFYEQYF.